The rows below give T cell receptor beta chains drawn from one sample of a study of PD-1 blockade in classical Hodgkin lymphoma. Profiled with immunoSEQ multiplex PCR; TCRdb holds only in-frame clones, not every one. The sample consists of about 84,000 clones, approximately 91% of them appearing once. The sample was peripheral blood mononuclear cells (PBMCs), taken at baseline. These TCRs come from a human donor with classical Hodgkin lymphoma. CDR3s include the opening cysteine and the closing phenylalanine or tryptophan. Fields, in order: clone size, J gene, D gene, V gene, CDR3 DNA, CDR3 protein. D genes are given only for firm matches. Clone sizes are given selectively: once, few, many, or a class where the clone is expanded.

. TRBJ2-3 TRBD2 TRBV2 TGTGCCAGCAGGGGACTAGCCCATACGCAGTATTTT CASRGLAHTQYF
. TRBJ1-2 . TRBV5-6 TGTGCCAGCAGCCTCGAAGGCTATGGCTACACCTTC CASSLEGYGYTF
. TRBJ2-7 . TRBV4-1 TGCGCCAGCAGCCCAATGGACTATTCCTACGAGCAGTACTTC CASSPMDYSYEQYF
few TRBJ1-1 . TRBV6-5 TGTGCCAGCAGTTATGGGGGGCGCAGCACTGAAGCTTTCTTT CASSYGGRSTEAFF
medium-sized TRBJ2-1 TRBD1 TRBV7-9 TGTGCCAGCAGCTTAACCGGGACAGGGGTTGAGCAGTTCTTC CASSLTGTGVEQFF
. TRBJ2-7 . TRBV6-1 TGTGCCAGCAGTGAACGGGAGACAGGGCCCTACGAGCAGTACTTC CASSERETGPYEQYF
. TRBJ2-7 TRBD2 TRBV2 TGTGCCAGCAGAGTCGATAGCGGGTCGGGCGAGCAGTACTTC CASRVDSGSGEQYF
. TRBJ1-2 TRBD1 TRBV5-4 TGTGCCAGCAGCGATGGGACAGTCTATGGCTACACCTTC CASSDGTVYGYTF
. TRBJ2-7 . TRBV2 TGTGCCAGCAGTGCCCTAAAGTGGCAGTACTTC CASSALKWQYF
. TRBJ1-1 . TRBV30 TGTGCCTGGAGTAGGACCTCAACCGCTGAAGCTTTCTTT CAWSRTSTAEAFF
. TRBJ2-7 TRBD1 TRBV7-9 TGTGCCAGCAGCTTATCAGGGACAGTCCCGAACTACGAGCAGTACTTC CASSLSGTVPNYEQYF
once TRBJ1-2 TRBD1 TRBV5-1 TGCGCCAGCAGCCGACAACCGGGACAGGAATATGGCTACACCTTC CASSRQPGQEYGYTF
once TRBJ2-3 TRBD2 TRBV7-9 TGTGCCAGCAGCTCCGGGACTAGCGGGAGTTGGGGTACAGATACGCAGTATTTT CASSSGTSGSWGTDTQYF
. TRBJ1-1 TRBD1 TRBV6-1 TGTGCCAGCAGTGAAGACAGGGGGCCGAACACTGAAGCTTTCTTT CASSEDRGPNTEAFF
once TRBJ2-7 TRBD2 TRBV23-1 TGCGCCAGCAGTCAATCGGGTAGCGGGAGTCGTTCCTACGAGCAGTACTTC CASSQSGSGSRSYEQYF
. TRBJ1-1 TRBD1 TRBV15 TGTGCCACCAGCGAAGGACAGGGGGTGGCTGAAGCTTTCTTT CATSEGQGVAEAFF
few TRBJ1-5 . TRBV19 TGTGCCAGTAGTCCCCGCCCCCATCAGCCCCAGCATTTT CASSPRPHQPQHF
. TRBJ2-1 TRBD1 TRBV29-1 TGCAGCGCCGACCGGGACAGGGGGTCTTACAATGAGCAGTTCTTC CSADRDRGSYNEQFF
. TRBJ1-2 . TRBV6-1 TGTGCCAGCAGTGAACCGGGTAGAGGGGGTGGCTACACCTTC CASSEPGRGGGYTF
. TRBJ2-6 TRBD1 TRBV28 TGTGCCAGCAGTTTTGCGGACAGGGACCGTACCTCTGGGGCCAACGTCCTGACTTTC CASSFADRDRTSGANVLTF